Included here is one T cell receptor (beta chain) sequence, with context. Its antigen remains unidentified. The sample originates from a study of T cells in Graves' hyperthyroidism and ophthalmopathy. Study-wide background: Initial diagnosis, before any treatment, was when peripheral blood was collected. General study findings and limits: Blood also carried most thyroid clonotypes expanded above 0.001.

Amplification yielded TCR beta CDR3 regions, with RNA transcripts as the source. The TCR CDR3 first-round RT-PCR relied on the HTBI primer set. Via MiXCR, TCRdb re-called the multiplex PCR reads, giving one row per CDR3 protein. Here the sample spans 370,000 or so distinct CDR3 sequences, 20% to 25% being singletons. The sequence came from a man aged 50 to 60 with Graves' hyperthyroidism. Sequencing was performed on blood.

CDR3 sequence reads: CASSADRVNYGYTF. The DNA for the CDR3 is TGTGCCAGCAGCGCGGACAGGGTGAACTATGGCTACACCTTC. The chain couples TRBV11-2 to TRBJ1-2, with 8 bases that match TRBD1. Trimming at V came to 5 bases and at J to 2 bases, leaving 4 bases not matched to a gene. This CDR3 spans 14 amino acids. Germline V gene sequence: CDR1 SGHAT, CDR2 FQNNGV.